The text below deals with one T cell receptor beta chain. CD45RO-negative, CCR7-positively selected cells formed the naive CD8 fraction, excluding terminally differentiated effector memory CD45RA+ cells. The data were taken from a study of shared clonotypes between healthy human individuals. Original processing notes: ImmunoSEQ output lacked quality scores and full-length reads, limiting matched filtering. Here immunoSEQ multiplex PCR was the method, and the copy in TCRdb shows in-frame clones only, minus some. V and J calls and clone size are those listed in that table; D and trimming were worked out from the DNA. Of around 2,000,000 clones listed, less than 95% are singletons. The CDR3 runs 13 residues. The germline gives CDR1 SQVTM, CDR2 ANQGSEA.

Input material: naive CD8+ T cells sorted from blood. The V gene is TRBV29-1, the J gene TRBJ2-5; D gene ambiguous. The end of the DNA is better explained by TRBJ2-7, so the J call may be wrong. The sequence was collected from a man aged 18 to 29 in good health. The CDR3 bases are TGCAGCGTTGCAGACGACACTTCCTACGAGCAGTACTTC. Its protein is CSVADDTSYEQYF.